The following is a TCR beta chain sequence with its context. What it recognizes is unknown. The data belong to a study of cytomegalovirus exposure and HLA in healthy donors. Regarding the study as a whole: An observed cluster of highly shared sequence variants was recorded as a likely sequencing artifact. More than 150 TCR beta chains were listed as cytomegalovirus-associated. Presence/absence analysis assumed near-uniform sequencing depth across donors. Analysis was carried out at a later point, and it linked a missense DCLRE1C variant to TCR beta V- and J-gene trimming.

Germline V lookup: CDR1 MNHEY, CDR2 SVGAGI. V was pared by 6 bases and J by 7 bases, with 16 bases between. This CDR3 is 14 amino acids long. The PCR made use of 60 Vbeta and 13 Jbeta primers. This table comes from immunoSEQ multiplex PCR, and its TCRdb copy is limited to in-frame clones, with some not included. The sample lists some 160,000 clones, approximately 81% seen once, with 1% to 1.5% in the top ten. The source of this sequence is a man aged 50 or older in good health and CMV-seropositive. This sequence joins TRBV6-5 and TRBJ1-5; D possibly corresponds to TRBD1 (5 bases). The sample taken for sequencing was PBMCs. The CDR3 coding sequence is TGTGCCAGCAGCGCTCAGGGCGGCCCGCAGCCCCAGCATTTT. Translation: CASSAQGGPQPQHF.